These T cell receptor beta chains were read from a single sample in a study of response to subunit inactivated influenza vaccine. TCRdb reprocessed the RT-PCR reads via MiXCR and lists one record per CDR3 protein. Found here are about 500,000 distinct CDR3 sequences, 10% to 15% of them singletons; the top ten hold over 10%. Sequencing used PBMCs from blood, obtained about 40 days after vaccination. These receptors all come from a man aged 50-60 years who received an inactivated influenza vaccine. CDR3s include the opening cysteine and the closing phenylalanine or tryptophan. The D gene is left open where the match is weak. Only some rows state a clone size, as once, few, many or a class for expanded clones.

.	TRBV20-1	TRBJ2-6	few	CSATDGANVLTF	TGCAGTGCTACCGACGGGGCCAACGTCCTGACTTTC
TRBD1	TRBV12-3/TRBV12-4	TRBJ1-2	many	CASSPDRVYGYTF	TGTGCCAGCAGCCCGGACAGGGTTTATGGCTACACCTTC
.	TRBV11-2	TRBJ2-7	few	CASSSMTGSPYEQYF	TGTGCCAGCAGCTCTATGACAGGTTCACCCTACGAGCAGTACTTC
.	TRBV7-2	TRBJ2-1	few	CASSPRRGSSYNEQFF	TGTGCCAGCAGCCCACGCCGAGGGAGCTCCTACAATGAGCAGTTCTTC
TRBD1	TRBV15	TRBJ2-5	many	CATSRDPDRFQETQYF	TGTGCCACCAGCAGAGACCCGGACAGGTTCCAAGAGACCCAGTACTTC
.	TRBV4-1	TRBJ1-5	many	CASSQDQTDYQPQHF	TGCGCCAGCAGCCAAGATCAGACTGACTATCAGCCCCAGCATTTT
.	TRBV7-2	TRBJ1-5	.	CASSLALDPWGDQPQHF	TGTGCCAGCAGCTTAGCGTTGGATCCCTGGGGTGATCAGCCCCAGCATTTT
.	TRBV29-1	TRBJ1-2	many	CSVLGGGAVGYGYTF	TGCAGCGTCCTAGGGGGGGGCGCGGTGGGCTATGGCTACACCTTC
.	TRBV12-3/TRBV12-4	TRBJ2-1	many	CASSLLLTRYHEQFF	TGTGCCAGCAGTTTACTATTGACTAGGTATCATGAGCAGTTCTTC
TRBD2	TRBV7-2	TRBJ2-7	medium-sized	CASSFSTSGNGGYEQYF	TGTGCCAGCAGCTTTTCAACTAGCGGGAATGGGGGCTACGAGCAGTACTTC
.	TRBV6-5	TRBJ1-2	.	CASSYFPGNYGYTF	TGTGCCAGCAGTTACTTTCCAGGGAACTATGGCTACACCTTC
.	TRBV4-3	TRBJ2-6	few	CASSPPGVDSSGANVLTF	TGCGCCAGCAGCCCCCCCGGTGTAGATTCTTCTGGGGCCAACGTCCTGACTTTC
.	TRBV6-2/TRBV6-3	TRBJ2-1	.	CASSYSTAPLVF	TGTGCCAGCAGTTACTCGACAGCCCCTTTGGTCTTC
TRBD2	TRBV9	TRBJ2-3	many	CASSTSGSPTDTQYF	TGTGCCAGCAGCACTAGCGGGAGTCCCACAGATACGCAGTATTTT
.	TRBV6-2/TRBV6-3	TRBJ2-4	.	CASSFSSGALGIQYF	TGTGCCAGCAGTTTCTCTTCCGGGGCGCTCGGCATTCAGTACTTC
TRBD1	TRBV5-6	TRBJ2-7	.	CASSTPGQGLRGQYF	TGTGCCAGCAGTACCCCGGGACAGGGCCTACGAGGGCAGTACTTC
TRBD2	TRBV4-2	TRBJ2-2	.	CASSQRKLSGRDTGELFF	TGTGCCAGCAGCCAAAGGAAACTTAGCGGGAGGGATACCGGGGAGCTGTTTTTT
.	TRBV18	TRBJ2-2	.	CASSRIGNTGELFF	TGTGCCAGCTCACGTATCGGGAACACCGGGGAGCTGTTTTTT
TRBD2	TRBV29-1	TRBJ2-1	few	CSARLADSYNEQFF	TGCAGCGCTCGACTAGCGGACTCCTACAATGAGCAGTTCTTC
.	TRBV5-1	TRBJ2-1	few	CASSPVSSLDEQFF	TGCGCCAGCAGCCCAGTTTCTAGCTTGGATGAGCAGTTCTTC
.	TRBV29-1	TRBJ1-4	few	CSVRFGEKLFF	TGCAGCGTCCGTTTCGGCGAAAAACTGTTTTTT
TRBD2	TRBV29-1	TRBJ2-7	few	CSVVGLAGTYEQYF	TGCAGCGTTGTTGGACTAGCGGGAACCTACGAGCAGTACTTC
.	TRBV5-1	TRBJ2-3	many	CASSPRDPTDTQYF	TGCGCCAGCAGTCCACGGGACCCCACAGATACGCAGTATTTT
TRBD2	TRBV7-2	TRBJ2-5	.	CASKRGSGSWETQYF	TGTGCCAGCAAACGAGGTAGCGGGAGCTGGGAGACCCAGTACTTC
TRBD2	TRBV11-2	TRBJ2-1	few	CASSQTRLAGGNEQFF	TGTGCCAGCAGCCAGACCCGACTAGCGGGAGGTAATGAGCAGTTCTTC
TRBD1	TRBV6-5	TRBJ1-4	.	CASSYWTGGSTNEKLFF	TGTGCCAGCAGTTATTGGACAGGGGGCAGCACTAATGAAAAACTGTTTTTT
.	TRBV5-1	TRBJ2-1	few	CASSKDGSFDEQFF	TGCGCCAGCAGCAAAGACGGGAGTTTCGATGAGCAGTTCTTC
TRBD1	TRBV6-1	TRBJ1-6	.	CASSVTGNNSPLHF	TGTGCCAGCAGTGTGACAGGGAATAATTCACCCCTCCACTTT
.	TRBV4-3	TRBJ2-1	few	CASSQDLTGSGLLDEQFF	TGCGCCAGCAGCCAAGATCTCACGGGATCGGGGTTACTGGATGAGCAGTTCTTC
TRBD2	TRBV7-3	TRBJ2-5	many	CASSPGTRGETQYF	TGTGCCAGCAGCCCCGGGACTAGGGGTGAGACCCAGTACTTC
.	TRBV29-1	TRBJ2-7	few	CSVGEGAYEQYF	TGCAGCGTTGGGGAGGGGGCGTACGAGCAGTACTTC
TRBD2	TRBV20-1	TRBJ2-7	many	CSASGGLAGGGNSYEQYF	TGCAGTGCTAGCGGGGGACTAGCGGGAGGGGGAAACTCCTACGAGCAGTACTTC
.	TRBV5-6	TRBJ2-5	.	CASSAPIGEETLYF	TGTGCCAGCAGCGCGCCAATTGGGGAAGAGACCCTGTACTTC
TRBD1	TRBV18	TRBJ2-7	.	CASSETGSAAEQYF	TGTGCCAGCTCCGAGACAGGGAGTGCTGCCGAGCAGTACTTC
TRBD1	TRBV12-3/TRBV12-4	TRBJ1-1	.	CASSTHNRGLGTEAFF	TGTGCCAGCAGCACCCACAACAGGGGGCTGGGCACTGAAGCTTTCTTT
.	TRBV10-2	TRBJ2-1	.	CASRGYNDGEQFF	TGCGCCAGCAGGGGGTATAATGATGGTGAGCAGTTCTTC
TRBD1	TRBV6-5	TRBJ2-1	.	CASSYGTGGGNEQFF	TGTGCCAGCAGTTACGGGACAGGGGGTGGTAATGAGCAGTTCTTC
TRBD2	TRBV5-6	TRBJ2-3	many	CASSSQRGGVNTQYF	TGTGCCAGCAGCTCCCAGCGGGGGGGAGTAAATACGCAGTATTTT
.	TRBV25-1	TRBJ2-1	few	CASSGPGHQGHNEQFF	TGTGCCAGCAGTGGGCCGGGACATCAAGGGCACAATGAGCAGTTCTTC
.	TRBV5-1	TRBJ2-2	many	CASSPPGNTGELFF	TGCGCCAGCAGCCCCCCGGGGAACACCGGGGAGCTGTTTTTT
.	TRBV5-1	TRBJ2-2	.	CASSLVGDAGELFF	TGCGCCAGCAGCTTAGTCGGGGACGCCGGGGAGCTGTTTTTT
.	TRBV5-1	TRBJ2-5	few	CASSFTPGRETQYF	TGCGCCAGCAGCTTCACCCCGGGGCGAGAGACCCAGTACTTC
TRBD2	TRBV20-1	TRBJ2-7	once	CSAELPGTTYEQYF	TGCAGTGCTGAACTTCCGGGGACTACATACGAGCAGTACTTC
TRBD2	TRBV7-2	TRBJ2-7	few	CASSLAIAGGGEQYF	TGTGCCAGCAGCTTAGCGATAGCGGGAGGGGGCGAGCAGTACTTC
TRBD1	TRBV24-1	TRBJ2-7	few	CATSDRDRGTASGEQYF	TGTGCCACCAGTGACCGGGACAGGGGGACTGCTTCGGGTGAGCAGTACTTC
TRBD1	TRBV6-1	TRBJ1-2	.	CASSATGVHNYGYTF	TGTGCCAGCAGTGCGACAGGGGTCCATAACTATGGCTACACCTTC
.	TRBV7-6	TRBJ1-3	.	CASSPPAGVTIYF	TGTGCCAGCAGCCCCCCAGCCGGCGTTACCATATATTTT
.	TRBV19	TRBJ1-5	.	CASRHGSNQPQHF	TGTGCCAGTAGGCATGGGAGCAATCAGCCCCAGCATTTT
TRBD2	TRBV5-1	TRBJ2-7	.	CASSLDTSGGGEQYF	TGCGCCAGCAGCTTGGATACTAGCGGGGGGGGCGAGCAGTACTTC
TRBD1	TRBV20-1	TRBJ2-7	.	CSAPDPRTGTYEQYF	TGCAGTGCTCCAGACCCCCGGACAGGGACCTACGAGCAGTACTTC
.	TRBV6-2/TRBV6-3	TRBJ1-2	few	CASRPREPYGYTF	TGTGCCAGCAGACCTCGGGAGCCCTATGGCTACACCTTC
.	TRBV20-1	TRBJ2-3	few	CSATLIRATDTQYF	TGCAGTGCGACCCTTATTCGCGCCACAGATACGCAGTATTTT
TRBD1	TRBV5-5	TRBJ1-4	.	CASSFGTVNEKLFF	TGTGCCAGCAGCTTCGGGACAGTTAATGAAAAACTGTTTTTT
.	TRBV12-3/TRBV12-4	TRBJ2-3	many	CASSLKAAQYF	TGTGCCAGCAGTTTAAAGGCGGCGCAGTATTTT